The present T cell receptor beta chain was sequenced within a study of blood T cell repertoires in COVID-19. Study summary: Sites in the United States, Italy and Spain provided acute and convalescent COVID-19 samples. PBMCs, B-cell-depleted T cells, or T cells provided the cDNA or gDNA that made up the material.

In the study's own analysis: Estimation of nucleated cell counts was performed using reference gene primer amplification. Repertoires were generated with immunoSEQ multiplex PCR, while TCRdb's copy carries only in-frame clones and drops some. D and trimming were read from the DNA, whereas the V and J calls and clone size are those reported in that table. The data show tens of thousands of clones, under 95% seen once. In germline, CDR1 is LNHDA, CDR2 SQIVND (reference sequence). With 4 bases clipped from V and 1 base from J, the junction kept 5 bases outside the gene matches. The CDR3 contains 15 residues.

The clonotype comes from a man between 70 and 80 years old with active COVID-19. Sequencing was performed on peripheral blood. The chain is built from TRBV19 and TRBJ1-1, with 8 positions matching TRBD1. This CDR3 reads CASSTGGWGNTEAFF. CDR3 bases: TGTGCCAGTAGTACAGGGGGCTGGGGGAACACTGAAGCTTTCTTT.